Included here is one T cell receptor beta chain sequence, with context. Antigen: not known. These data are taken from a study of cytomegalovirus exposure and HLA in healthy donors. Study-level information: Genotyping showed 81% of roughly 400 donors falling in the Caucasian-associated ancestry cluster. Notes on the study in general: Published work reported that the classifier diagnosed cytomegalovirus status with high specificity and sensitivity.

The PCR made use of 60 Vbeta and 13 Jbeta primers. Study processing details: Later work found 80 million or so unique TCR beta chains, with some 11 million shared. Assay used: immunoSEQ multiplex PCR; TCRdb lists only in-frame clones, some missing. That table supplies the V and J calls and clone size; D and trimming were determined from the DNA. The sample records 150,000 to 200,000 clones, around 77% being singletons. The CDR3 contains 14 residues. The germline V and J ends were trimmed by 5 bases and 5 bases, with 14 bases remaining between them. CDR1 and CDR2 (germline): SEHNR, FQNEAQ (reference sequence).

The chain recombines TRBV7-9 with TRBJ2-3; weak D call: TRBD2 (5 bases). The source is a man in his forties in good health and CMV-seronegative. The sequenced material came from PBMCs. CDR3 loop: CASSHREQLDTQYF. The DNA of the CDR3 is TGTGCCAGCAGCCATAGGGAGCAATTAGATACGCAGTATTTT.